This T cell receptor (beta chain) was observed in a study of regulatory T cells in long-lasting Graves disease. This clonotype was recorded many times. The antigen is not known. Regarding the study as a whole: TCR diversity was lower in persistent Graves' patients (versus newly diagnosed ones).

Time point given: newly diagnosed GD, antithyroid drugs for less than 3 months. From RNA extracted from PBMCs, the TCR library was made. Trimming shortened V by 4 bases and J by 10 bases, and 17 bases separated the two germline ends. Germline V gene sequence: CDR1 GTSNPN, CDR2 SVGIG (reference sequence). The CDR3 has 13 amino acids. Arm-PCR of CDR3 regions and iRepertoire HTBI primers were the basis on which TCR beta libraries were built. TCRdb re-derived calls from the multiplex PCR reads in MiXCR, one entry per CDR3 protein. Of roughly 440,000 distinct CDR3 sequences listed, 16% are singletons. The same sample was also studied in work on T cells in Graves' hyperthyroidism and ophthalmopathy.

The sequence derives from a woman between 18 and 30 years old with Graves disease. Sequencing was performed on peripheral blood mononuclear cells (PBMCs), taken at new diagnosis, from a patient treated with antithyroid drugs. V and J are TRBV30 and TRBJ2-1, with D unresolved. Here the CDR3 DNA reads TGTGCCTGGATTAGAGAGTCTCTGGCCGAGCAGTTCTTC. Translation gives CAWIRESLAEQFF.